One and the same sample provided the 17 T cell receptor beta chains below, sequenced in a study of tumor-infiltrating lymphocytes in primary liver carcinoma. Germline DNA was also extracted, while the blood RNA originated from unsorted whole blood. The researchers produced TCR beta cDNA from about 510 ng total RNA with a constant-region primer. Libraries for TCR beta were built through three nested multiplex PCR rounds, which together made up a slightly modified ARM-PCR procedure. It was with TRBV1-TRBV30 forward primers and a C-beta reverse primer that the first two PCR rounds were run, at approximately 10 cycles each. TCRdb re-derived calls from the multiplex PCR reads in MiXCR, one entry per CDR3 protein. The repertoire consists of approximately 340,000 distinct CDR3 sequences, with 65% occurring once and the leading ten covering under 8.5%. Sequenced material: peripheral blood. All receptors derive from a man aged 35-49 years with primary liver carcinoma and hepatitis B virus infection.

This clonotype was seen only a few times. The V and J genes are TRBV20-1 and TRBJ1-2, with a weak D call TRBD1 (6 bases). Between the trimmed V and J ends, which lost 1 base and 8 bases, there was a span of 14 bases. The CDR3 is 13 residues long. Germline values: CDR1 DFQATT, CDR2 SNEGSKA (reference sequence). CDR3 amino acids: CSARGGGDWGYTF. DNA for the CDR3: TGCAGTGCTAGAGGAGGGGGGGATTGGGGCTACACCTTC.

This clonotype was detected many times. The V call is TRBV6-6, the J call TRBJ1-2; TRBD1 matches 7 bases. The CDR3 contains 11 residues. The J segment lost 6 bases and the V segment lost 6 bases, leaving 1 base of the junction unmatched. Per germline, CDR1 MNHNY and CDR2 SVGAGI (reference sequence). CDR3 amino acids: CASRDRDGYTF. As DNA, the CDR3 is TGTGCCAGCAGAGACAGGGATGGCTACACCTTC.

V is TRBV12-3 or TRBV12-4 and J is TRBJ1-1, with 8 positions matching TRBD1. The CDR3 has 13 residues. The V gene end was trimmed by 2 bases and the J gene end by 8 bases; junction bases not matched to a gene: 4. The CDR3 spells CASSLLAGGEAFF. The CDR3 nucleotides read TGTGCCAGCAGTTTATTGGCAGGGGGCGAAGCTTTCTTT.

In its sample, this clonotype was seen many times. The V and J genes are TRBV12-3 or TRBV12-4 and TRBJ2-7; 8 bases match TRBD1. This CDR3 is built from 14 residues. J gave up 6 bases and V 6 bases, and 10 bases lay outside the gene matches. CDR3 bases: TGTGCCAGCAGAAATACCGGGACAGGAGGCGAGCAGTACTTC. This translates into CASRNTGTGGEQYF.

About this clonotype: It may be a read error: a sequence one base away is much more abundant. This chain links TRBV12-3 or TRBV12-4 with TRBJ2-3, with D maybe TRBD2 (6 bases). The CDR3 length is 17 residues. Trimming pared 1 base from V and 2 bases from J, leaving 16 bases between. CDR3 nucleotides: TGTGCCAGCAGTTTAGTACAGTGGGGGGAAGACACAGATACGCAGTATTTT. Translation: CASSLVQWGEDTDTQYF.

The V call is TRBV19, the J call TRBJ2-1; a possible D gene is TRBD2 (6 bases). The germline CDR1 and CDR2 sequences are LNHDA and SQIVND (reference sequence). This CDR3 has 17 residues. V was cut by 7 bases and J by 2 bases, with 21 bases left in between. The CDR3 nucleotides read TGTGCCAGTACTAATAGGCGAAGCGGGCAAACCTACAATGAGCAGTTCTTC. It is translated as CASTNRRSGQTYNEQFF.

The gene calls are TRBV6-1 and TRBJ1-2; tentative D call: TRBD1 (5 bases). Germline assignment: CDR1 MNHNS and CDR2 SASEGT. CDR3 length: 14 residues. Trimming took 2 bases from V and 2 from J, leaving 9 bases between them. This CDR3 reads CASSEPRGNYGYTF. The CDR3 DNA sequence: TGTGCCAGCAGTGAACCACGGGGCAACTATGGCTACACCTTC.

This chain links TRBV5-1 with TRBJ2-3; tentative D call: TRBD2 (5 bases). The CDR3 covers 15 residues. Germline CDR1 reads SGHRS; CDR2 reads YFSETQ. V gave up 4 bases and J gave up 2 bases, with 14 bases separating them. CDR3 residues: CASSLFGGFTDTQYF. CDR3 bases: TGCGCCAGCAGCCTATTCGGCGGGTTCACAGATACGCAGTATTTT.

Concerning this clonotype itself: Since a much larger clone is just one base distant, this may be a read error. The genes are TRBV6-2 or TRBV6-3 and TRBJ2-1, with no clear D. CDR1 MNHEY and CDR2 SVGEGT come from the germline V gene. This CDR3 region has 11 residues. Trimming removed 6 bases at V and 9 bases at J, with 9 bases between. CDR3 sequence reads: CASRRTVEQFF. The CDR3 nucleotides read TGTGCCAGCAGGAGGACGGTTGAGCAGTTCTTC.

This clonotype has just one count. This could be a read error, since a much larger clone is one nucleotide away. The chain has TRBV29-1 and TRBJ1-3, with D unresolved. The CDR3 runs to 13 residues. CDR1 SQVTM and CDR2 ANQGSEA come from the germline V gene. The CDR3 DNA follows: TGCAGCGCACAGAGACCCTCTAGAAACACCATATATTTT. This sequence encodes CSAQRPSRNTIYF.

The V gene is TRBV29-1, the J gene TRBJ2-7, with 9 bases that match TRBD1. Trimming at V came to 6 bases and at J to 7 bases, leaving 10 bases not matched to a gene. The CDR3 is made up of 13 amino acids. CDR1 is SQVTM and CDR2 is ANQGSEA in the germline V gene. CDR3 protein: CSVIRTGVAEQYF. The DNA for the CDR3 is TGCAGCGTCATCCGGACAGGGGTGGCAGAGCAGTACTTC.

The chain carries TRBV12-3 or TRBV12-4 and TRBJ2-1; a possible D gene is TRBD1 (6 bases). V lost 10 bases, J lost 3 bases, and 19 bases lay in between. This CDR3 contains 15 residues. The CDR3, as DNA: TGTGCCAACAGCTTAGGGGAACAGGGCTACAATGAGCAGTTCTTC. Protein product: CANSLGEQGYNEQFF.

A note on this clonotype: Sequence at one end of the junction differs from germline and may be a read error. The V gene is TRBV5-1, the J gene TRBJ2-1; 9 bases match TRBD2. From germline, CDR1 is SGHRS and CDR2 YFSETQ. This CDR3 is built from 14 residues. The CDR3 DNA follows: TGCGCCGGCAGTAGCGGGAGCTCCTACAATGAGCAGTTCTTC. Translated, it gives CAGSSGSSYNEQFF.

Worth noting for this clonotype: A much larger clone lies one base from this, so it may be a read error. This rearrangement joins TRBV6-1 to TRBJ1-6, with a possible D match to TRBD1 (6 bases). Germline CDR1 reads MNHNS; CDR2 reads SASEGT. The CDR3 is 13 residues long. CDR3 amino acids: CSSVRDKNSPLHF. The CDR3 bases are TGTTCCAGCGTACGGGACAAGAATTCACCCCTCCACTTT.

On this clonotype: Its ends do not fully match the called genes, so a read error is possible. The CDR3, as DNA: TGTGCCAGCAGCCGAAGGACCAGCTACCGCCGGGACTACGGGCAGTACTTC. It yields the protein CASSRRTSYRRDYGQYF. This sequence joins TRBV11-2 and TRBJ2-7, with 7 bases lining up with TRBD2. The CDR3 is 17 amino acids. The germline V gene encodes CDR1 SGHAT and CDR2 FQNNGV.

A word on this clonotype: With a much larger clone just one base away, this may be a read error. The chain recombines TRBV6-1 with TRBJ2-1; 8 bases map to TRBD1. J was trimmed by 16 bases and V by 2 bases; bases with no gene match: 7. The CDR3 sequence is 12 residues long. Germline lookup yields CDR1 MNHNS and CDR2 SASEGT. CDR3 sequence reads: CASSETWTGLFF. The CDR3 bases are TGTGCCAGCAGTGAAACTTGGACAGGGCTTTTCTTC.

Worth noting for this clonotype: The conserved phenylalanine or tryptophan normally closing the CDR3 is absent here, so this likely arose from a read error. CDR3 sequence: CAGSLDGTEAFV. CDR3 DNA sequence: TGTGCCGGCAGCTTGGATGGAACTGAAGCTTTCGTT. The J gene is TRBJ1-1, the V gene TRBV11-2, with unresolved D. The CDR3 covers 12 residues. CDR1 is SGHAT, CDR2 FQNNGV, per germline.